In its sample, the clone carrying this T cell receptor beta chain was seen a few times. What it binds is not known. This entry is derived from a study of post-analysis software for immune sequencing data. Study context: The courses of disease that were included comprised relapsing-remitting, secondary progressive and progressive-relapsing multiple sclerosis.

Overall study findings and caveats: F measure clustering grouped samples strongly by preparation batch. Controls significantly exceeded multiple sclerosis patients in normalized Chao1 diversity.

TCR beta cDNA libraries had unique molecular identifiers. TCRdb reprocessed the PCR reads with MiXCR, giving one entry per CDR3 protein. The sample holds hundreds of thousands of distinct CDR3 sequences, less than 35% seen once. Sequences were obtained from blood. The source of this sequence is a girl between 5 and 17 years old with multiple sclerosis.

Here the CDR3 DNA reads TGTGCCAGCAGAGCGCCTAGCGGGAGCCCAGGGGCCAACGTCCTGACTTTC. Translated: CASRAPSGSPGANVLTF. V is TRBV27 and J is TRBJ2-6; 10 bases line up with TRBD2. V dropped 6 bases and J dropped 4; count of bases not matched to a gene: 9. The germline V gene has CDR1 MNHEY and CDR2 SMNVEV (reference sequence). The CDR3 has 17 residues.